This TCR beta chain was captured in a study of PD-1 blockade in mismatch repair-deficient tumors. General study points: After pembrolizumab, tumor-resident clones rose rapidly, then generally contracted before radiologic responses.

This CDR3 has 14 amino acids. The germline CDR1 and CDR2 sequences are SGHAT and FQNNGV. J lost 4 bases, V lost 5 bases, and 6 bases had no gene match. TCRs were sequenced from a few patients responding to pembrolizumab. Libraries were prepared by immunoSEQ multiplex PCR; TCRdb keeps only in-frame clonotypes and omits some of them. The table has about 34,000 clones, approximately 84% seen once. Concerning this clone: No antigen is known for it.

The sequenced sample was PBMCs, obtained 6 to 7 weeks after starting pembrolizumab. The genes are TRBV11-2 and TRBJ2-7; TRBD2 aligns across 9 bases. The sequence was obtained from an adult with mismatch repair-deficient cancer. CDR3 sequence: CASSRIAGEYEQYF. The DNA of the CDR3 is TGTGCCAGCAGCCGAATAGCGGGAGAATACGAGCAGTACTTC.